The 18 T cell receptor beta chains reported below all come from one sample, sequenced in a study of shared clonotypes between healthy human individuals (TCRdb year 2020). The library was generated by the immunoSEQ multiplex PCR assay. TCRdb obtained this table from immuneACCESS and retained in-frame rearrangements with V and J assigned. These tables miss some clones; where compared with another copy, unresolved V genes account for less than half of the shortfall, and the remainder is unexplained. The sample records about 2 million clones, 85% to 95% of which are singletons. The ten biggest clones cover around 0.13% of the sample. Specimen: naive CD4+ T cells sorted from blood. The sample's cell subset or site, from its label and the paper: CD45RA+ positively selected. The receptors here all came from a man aged 18 to 29 in good health.

This clone was detected only a few times. The chain has TRBV21-1 and TRBJ2-2; the listed D gene, TRBD2, was not tested against the DNA. TRBV21-1 is given as a pseudogene. CDR3 size: 15 residues. The CDR3 region is CASNNLESSGSWLFF. CDR3 DNA sequence: TGTGCCAGCAACAACCTTGAGTCCTCGGGGAGTTGGCTGTTTTTT.

V and J are TRBV18 and TRBJ1-1; D remains ambiguous. This CDR3 has 13 residues. Germline values: CDR1 KGHSH, CDR2 LQKENI. Trimming removed 3 bases at V and 5 bases at J, with 10 bases between. CDR3 in DNA: TGTGCCAGCTCACCCTTCCGTGATACTGAAGCTTTCTTT. This gives the protein CASSPFRDTEAFF.

The V call is TRBV15, the J call TRBJ2-3; a possible D gene is TRBD2 (6 bases). Germline V gene data show CDR1 as LNHNV and CDR2 as YYDKDF (reference sequence). This CDR3 is 16 amino acids long. The germline V and J ends were trimmed by 1 base and 0 bases, with 11 bases remaining between them. CDR3 protein: CATSRGVAESTDTQYF. In nucleotides, the CDR3 is TGTGCCACCAGCAGAGGGGTAGCGGAGAGCACAGATACGCAGTATTTT.

This chain connects TRBV18 to TRBJ1-2; D is possibly TRBD1 (5 bases). CDR1 is KGHSH, CDR2 LQKENI, per germline. This CDR3 is built from 13 residues. With 3 bases removed from V and 6 bases from J, the gap between germline ends came to 11 bases. The CDR3: CASSPLLGDGYTF. The CDR3 coding sequence is TGTGCCAGCTCACCTTTACTGGGGGATGGCTACACCTTC.

The chain couples TRBV28 to TRBJ1-5; TRBD1 is a possible D gene (6 bases). The CDR3 is 15 residues long. Germline assignment: CDR1 MDHEN and CDR2 SYDVKM. Trimming cost V 3 bases and J 0 bases, with 9 bases left between them. The CDR3: CASSLGASSNQPQHF. CDR3 in DNA: TGTGCCAGCAGTTTGGGGGCCTCTAGCAATCAGCCCCAGCATTTT.

With respect to this clone: The same CDR3 can be traced to other DNA sequences in this sample. The genes are TRBV6-5 and TRBJ2-7; D not resolved. Germline loops: CDR1 MNHEY, CDR2 SVGAGI. This CDR3 has 12 residues. V shed 4 bases and J shed 3 bases, with 7 bases lying between them. DNA of the CDR3: TGTGCCAGCAGTTCCCCCGGCTACGAGCAGTACTTC. Residues: CASSSPGYEQYF.

V gene TRBV10-3 combines with J gene TRBJ2-1, with TRBD2 matching over 9 bases. Per the germline V gene, CDR1 is ENHRY and CDR2 is SYGVKD. J was trimmed by 7 bases and V by 7 bases; bases with no gene match: 14. The CDR3 runs 16 residues. Here the CDR3 DNA reads TGTGCCATCACCAACCGGCCTAGCGGGATTACAAATGAGCAGTTCTTC. Translation gives CAITNRPSGITNEQFF.

In DNA, the CDR3 is TGTGCCAGCAGCTTATTGGGACAGGGGGCGACCGAGCAGTACTTC. The encoded protein is CASSLLGQGATEQYF. The chain employs TRBV7-9 and TRBJ2-7; 12 bases are shared with TRBD1. Looked up from germline, CDR1 is SEHNR and CDR2 is FQNEAQ (reference sequence). The V gene end was trimmed by 2 bases and the J gene end by 6 bases; junction bases not matched to a gene: 5. This CDR3 contains 15 residues.

The chain links TRBV30 to TRBJ2-7; the D gene is possibly TRBD2 (6 bases). In germline, CDR1 is GTSNPN, CDR2 SVGIG (reference sequence). CDR3 size: 16 residues. V shed 3 bases and J shed 2 bases, with 20 bases lying between them. The DNA for the CDR3 is TGTGCCTGGAGCCCCCCCATAGGGACGGGAGCCTACGAGCAGTACTTC. Translating gives CAWSPPIGTGAYEQYF.

This clone was seen only once. This chain's CDR3 is CASSEGARIAKNIQYF. In DNA, the CDR3 is TGTGCCAGCAGTGAAGGAGCACGCATTGCCAAAAACATTCAGTACTTC. V is TRBV2 and J is TRBJ2-4; the D is unclear. V was shortened by 1 base and J by 1 base, with 11 bases between the two germline ends. Germline V CDR1 and CDR2: SNHLY, FYNNEI. The CDR3 totals 16 residues.

This clone showed up just once. The rearrangement links TRBV18 to TRBJ1-4; a possible D gene is TRBD1 (6 bases). CDR1 and CDR2 (germline): KGHSH, LQKENI. The CDR3 is made up of 13 amino acids. V was clipped by 4 bases and J by 8 bases, with 11 bases between them. Written as DNA, the CDR3 is TGTGCCAGCTCACGGGGGGCCCAGGAAAAACTGTTTTTT. Translated, it gives CASSRGAQEKLFF.

The chain employs TRBV10-1 and TRBJ1-5, with D tentatively TRBD1 (6 bases). This CDR3 has 16 amino acids. V dropped 4 bases and J dropped 0 bases, with 13 bases sitting between them. CDR1 and CDR2 from the germline V gene are WNHNN and SYGVQD (reference sequence). The CDR3 region is CASSGGGCYSNQPQHF. The CDR3 DNA is TGCGCCAGCAGTGGAGGGGGATGTTATAGCAATCAGCCCCAGCATTTT.

V usage is TRBV7-9 and J usage is TRBJ2-6; D is possibly TRBD2 (5 bases). The CDR3 length is 16 residues. V lost 2 bases to trimming and J lost 3 bases, with 11 bases between them. Germline V gives CDR1 SEHNR, CDR2 FQNEAQ (reference sequence). CDR3 DNA: TGTGCCAGCAGCTTATTACGGGGATTTGGGGCCAACGTCCTGACTTTC. Translating gives CASSLLRGFGANVLTF.

V usage is TRBV4-1 and J usage is TRBJ1-5; tentatively, D is TRBD1 (5 bases). V was pared by 0 bases and J by 2 bases, with 14 bases between. Germline CDR1 MGHRA, CDR2 YSYEKL. There are 17 residues in the CDR3. CDR3 nucleotides: TGCGCCAGCAGCCAAGACTTGGCGGGGCAGGGCAATCAGCCCCAGCATTTT. Its protein is CASSQDLAGQGNQPQHF.

The J gene is TRBJ1-2, the V gene TRBV7-2; the D gene is possibly TRBD1 (6 bases). Trimming shortened V by 1 base and J by 3 bases, and 12 bases separated the two germline ends. The germline gives CDR1 SGHTA, CDR2 FQGNSA. The CDR3 length is 15 residues. CDR3 loop: CASSLDRTDHYGYTF. Written as DNA, the CDR3 is TGTGCCAGCAGCTTAGATCGGACAGACCACTATGGCTACACCTTC.

The gene calls are TRBV30 and TRBJ1-5; D is perhaps TRBD1 (6 bases). Per germline, CDR1 GTSNPN and CDR2 SVGIG (reference sequence). This CDR3 has 12 residues. Trimming left V 2 bases short and J 9 bases short, with 11 bases between. Here the CDR3 DNA reads TGTGCCTGGAGTACCATAGGGGGGCCCCAGCATTTT. It specifies CAWSTIGGPQHF.

The V gene is TRBV4-1, the J gene TRBJ1-3; no reliable D call. Germline CDR1 is MGHRA and CDR2 is YSYEKL. Trimming left V 6 bases short and J 1 base short, with 13 bases between. The CDR3 loop spans 15 amino acids. The CDR3 DNA reads TGCGCCAGCAGTGTCGGGTCGCCTTCTGGAAACACCATATATTTT. As protein: CASSVGSPSGNTIYF.

V is TRBV30 and J is TRBJ1-5; the D is unclear. Germline assignment: CDR1 GTSNPN and CDR2 SVGIG (reference sequence). This CDR3 comprises 13 residues. The V end lost 0 bases, the J end lost 1 base, and 4 bases lay between the germline ends. For the CDR3, the DNA is TGTGCCTGGAGTGTTGCGAGCAATCAGCCCCAGCATTTT. Translated: CAWSVASNQPQHF.